This T cell receptor (beta chain) was retrieved from a study of cytomegalovirus exposure and HLA in healthy donors. V shed 3 bases and J shed 0 bases, with 12 bases lying between them. This CDR3 has 16 amino acids. Germline values: CDR1 SGHTA, CDR2 FQGNSA. With 60 Vbeta and 13 Jbeta primers, the PCR was carried out. The assay was immunoSEQ multiplex PCR, and TCRdb's table has in-frame clones only and misses some. The table lists fewer than 150,000 clones, 60% to 80% of them singletons. Material: PBMCs. The J gene is TRBJ1-3, the V gene TRBV7-2, with D perhaps TRBD1 (5 bases). This sequence was found in a male donor in good health and CMV-seronegative. The CDR3 coding sequence is TGTGCCAGCAGCTTGTCGGGGACTTACTCTGGAAACACCATATATTTT. Its translation: CASSLSGTYSGNTIYF.